The source of this T cell receptor beta chain is a study of cytomegalovirus exposure and HLA in healthy donors. Concerning this clone: Its target is not known.

Notes on the study in general: It emerged from a later analysis that several of the most significant clusters appeared to be linked to common viral pathogens. A later analysis showed TCR association rates differing by HLA locus, peaking at DRB1 and lowest at HLA-C.

Germline V CDR1 and CDR2: SGHTA, FQGNSA. CDR3 length: 16 residues. The ends lost 5 bases at V and 10 bases at J; junction bases unmatched: 13. A multiplex PCR was run with 60 Vbeta primers and 13 Jbeta primers. Sequencing was performed with immunoSEQ multiplex PCR; in TCRdb, only in-frame clones are kept and a portion is missing. The top ten clones hold 8.8% of a sample with 120,000 to 150,000 clones, roughly 80% of them seen once. The chain couples TRBV7-2 to TRBJ2-1; TRBD2 matches at 11 bases. The source material was PBMCs. The receptor's source is a woman in her fifties or sixties in good health and CMV-seropositive. As DNA, the CDR3 is TGTGCCAGCAGCCTAACTAGCGGGGGCGTACACAGCGAGCAGTTCTTC. Its translation: CASSLTSGGVHSEQFF.